This T cell receptor (beta chain) was obtained from a study of shared clonotypes between healthy human individuals. Measured with immunoSEQ multiplex PCR; TCRdb has only the in-frame clones, and not every one. The sample has a few million clones, more than 80% seen once; the top ten hold roughly 0.36%. Germline CDR1 is SEHNR and CDR2 is FQNEAQ (reference sequence). This CDR3 spans 15 amino acids. Trimming left V 5 bases short and J 6 bases short, with 17 bases between. The chain links TRBV7-9 to TRBJ2-1, with D possibly matching TRBD2 (6 bases). This TCR derives from a man younger than 30 in good health. Some clones in this sample may be carry-over from other donors' samples. Sequencing used naive CD4+ T cells from PBMCs. The subset here: CD45RA+ positively selected. CDR3 loop: CASSTTGTQANEQFF. CDR3 in DNA: TGTGCCAGCAGCACAACCGGGACTCAGGCCAATGAGCAGTTCTTC. The whole variable domain, remainder taken from reference TRBV7-9 and TRBJ2-1, is DTGVSQNPRHKITKRGQNVTFRCDPISEHNRLYWYRQTLGQGPEFLTYFQNEAQLEKSRLLSDRFSAERPKGSFSTLEIQRTEQGDSAMYLCASSTTGTQANEQFFGPGTRLTVL.